These 24 T cell receptor beta chains share one sample of origin, sequenced in a study of T cells in Graves' hyperthyroidism and ophthalmopathy. Amplification of TCR beta CDR3 regions used RNA as the template. A set of HTBI primers served as the primers for a first-round RT-PCR of the TCR CDR3. MiXCR, run by TCRdb on the multiplex PCR reads, gives a single entry per CDR3 protein. This sample has some 600,000 distinct CDR3 sequences, with 14% found just once. Sequencing was done on a sample of blood. The receptors were gathered from a woman under 40 with Graves' hyperthyroidism that later progressed to Graves' ophthalmopathy.

This chain connects TRBV18 to TRBJ2-1; no definite D call. CDR1 KGHSH and CDR2 LQKENI come from the germline V gene. The CDR3 has 15 amino acids. V was shortened by 2 bases and J by 0 bases, with 8 bases between the two germline ends. CDR3 loop: CASSPSEISYNEQFF. Written as DNA, the CDR3 is TGTGCCAGCTCACCATCGGAGATCTCCTACAATGAGCAGTTCTTC. Supplemented by reference TRBV18 and TRBJ2-1, the full variable domain reads NAGVMQNPRHLVRRRGQEARLRCSPMKGHSHVYWYRQLPEEGLKFMVYLQKENIIDESGMPKERFSAEFPKEGPSILRIQQVVRGDSAAYFCASSPSEISYNEQFFGPGTRLTVL.

This clonotype was seen ten or more times. This chain connects TRBV7-2 to TRBJ2-5; D possibly corresponds to TRBD2 (6 bases). The CDR3 length is 14 residues. V lost 5 bases to trimming and J lost 5 bases, with 15 bases between them. CDR1 and CDR2 (germline): SGHTA, FQGNSA. The CDR3 loop reads CASSPDRGWETQYF. In nucleotides, the CDR3 is TGTGCCAGCAGCCCAGACCGGGGGTGGGAGACCCAGTACTTC. Variable domain in full (rest from reference TRBV7-2 and TRBJ2-5): GAGVSQSPSNKVTEKGKDVELRCDPISGHTALYWYRQSLGQGLEFLIYFQGNSAPDKSGLPSDRFSAERTGGSVSTLTIQRTQQEDSAVYLCASSPDRGWETQYFGPGTRLLVL.

This clonotype came up many times. The gene calls are TRBV7-3 and TRBJ2-2; 7 bases line up with TRBD2. Trimming took 5 bases from V and 6 from J; bases not matched to a gene: 12. The V gene's germline CDR1 is SGHTA and CDR2 FQGTGA. The CDR3 is made up of 16 amino acids. The CDR3 spells CASSPMTSLGSGELFF. CDR3 DNA: TGTGCCAGCAGCCCGATGACTAGCTTAGGCTCCGGGGAGCTGTTTTTT.

This clonotype was seen repeatedly, ten times or more. The chain recombines TRBV9 with TRBJ2-5; 11 bases are a match to TRBD2. V lost 3 bases to trimming and J lost 2 bases; unmatched junction nucleotides: 9. CDR1 is SGDLS, CDR2 YYNGEE, per germline. The CDR3 spans 17 residues. The chain's CDR3 is CASSAGLAGTLQETQYF. The CDR3 DNA sequence: TGTGCCAGCAGCGCCGGACTAGCGGGCACCTTACAAGAGACCCAGTACTTC.

The sample holds many counts of this clonotype. This chain connects TRBV7-3 to TRBJ2-3; 7 bases are shared with TRBD2. There are 15 residues in the CDR3. Germline-derived CDR1 and CDR2 are SGHTA and FQGTGA. V dropped 8 bases and J dropped 2; count of bases not matched to a gene: 10. Here the CDR3 reads CASGRRSGATDTQYF. CDR3 nucleotides: TGTGCCAGCGGAAGGAGGAGCGGGGCCACAGATACGCAGTATTTT. The full variable domain, its missing parts supplied by reference TRBV7-3 and TRBJ2-3, is GAGVSQTPSNKVTEKGKYVELRCDPISGHTALYWYRQSLGQGPEFLIYFQGTGAADDSGLPNDRFFAVRPEGSVSTLKIQRTERGDSAVYLCASGRRSGATDTQYFGPGTRLTVL.

This clonotype came up many times. The chain combines TRBV24-1 with TRBJ2-5, with a possible D match to TRBD2 (6 bases). Germline CDR1 reads KGHDR; CDR2 reads SFDVKD. Trimming took off 2 bases at V and 6 bases at J, with 24 bases between the two ends. The CDR3 is made up of 18 amino acids. The CDR3 spells CATSDSGGSKNPVQTQYF. The DNA of the CDR3 is TGTGCCACCAGTGATTCAGGAGGGAGTAAAAACCCCGTGCAGACCCAGTACTTC.

This clonotype was picked up a small number of times. The chain uses TRBV5-1 and TRBJ2-7, with D perhaps given as TRBD1 or TRBD2 (5 bases each). Germline V gene data show CDR1 as SGHRS and CDR2 as YFSETQ. Trimming cost V 4 bases and J 2 bases, with 10 bases left between them. The CDR3 sequence is 13 residues long. DNA for the CDR3: TGCGCCAGCAGCGGCCAGGGACCCTACGAGCAGTACTTC. Translated, it gives CASSGQGPYEQYF.

This clonotype has at least ten counts. The J gene is TRBJ2-2, the V gene TRBV12-3 or TRBV12-4; TRBD2 is a possible D gene (5 bases). The CDR3 runs to 14 residues. The V gene lost 10 bases and the J gene lost 0 bases, with 12 bases spanning the gap. The CDR3 bases are TGTGCCACGCAAGGGAGTACGAACACCGGGGAGCTGTTTTTT. Its translation is CATQGSTNTGELFF.

This clonotype has more than one count but fewer than ten. This chain uses TRBV20-1 with TRBJ1-3; 7 bases map to TRBD1. Germline V gives CDR1 DFQATT, CDR2 SNEGSKA (reference sequence). The CDR3 extends over 20 amino acids. Trimming at V came to 1 base and at J to 0 bases, leaving 18 bases not matched to a gene. CDR3 coding DNA: TGCAGTGCTAGAGGAACAGGGGAAACTCGCCCGCCCCGCTCTGGAAACACCATATATTTT. It is translated as CSARGTGETRPPRSGNTIYF.

The chain uses TRBV9 and TRBJ2-2; no definite D call. The CDR3 is 15 residues long. Germline-derived CDR1 and CDR2 are SGDLS and YYNGEE. V lost 2 bases to trimming and J lost 0 bases, with 8 bases between them. Here the CDR3 DNA reads TGTGCCAGCAGCGTCAGACACTCGAACACCGGGGAGCTGTTTTTT. This codes for CASSVRHSNTGELFF.

In this sample, this clonotype turned up many times. The junction departs from germline at one end; a sequencing error may be responsible. J is TRBJ2-6 and V is TRBV12-3 or TRBV12-4; weak D call: TRBD2 (6 bases). The CDR3 has 11 amino acids. The CDR3 coding sequence is TGTGCCAGCAGTCCCTTCACCGGGAGCCCTTTC. This sequence encodes CASSPFTGSPF.

Details on this clonotype: Its ends do not fully match the called genes, so a read error is possible. J is TRBJ2-7 and V is TRBV7-6; no clear D. Germline V lookup: CDR1 SGHVS, CDR2 FNYEAQ. CDR3 size: 14 residues. CDR3: CASSLEFVGYERYF. In DNA form, the CDR3 reads TGTGCCAGCAGCTTGGAGTTCGTAGGCTACGAGCGGTACTTC.

This clonotype was found a few times. This sequence joins TRBV6-1 and TRBJ1-6, with 7 bases identical to TRBD1. This CDR3 has 14 amino acids. The V gene end was trimmed by 6 bases and the J gene end by 8 bases; junction bases not matched to a gene: 7. Germline V gene sequence: CDR1 MNHNS, CDR2 SASEGT. DNA for the CDR3: TGTGCCAGCAGCAAGAGACAGGGCGATTCACCCCTCCACTTT. This translates into CASSKRQGDSPLHF.

This clonotype was found a few times. The rearrangement uses TRBV19 and TRBJ2-2; 9 nucleotides line up with TRBD1. This CDR3 region has 14 residues. Unmatched junction bases numbered 3, after V lost 4 bases and J lost 6 bases. Germline CDR1 and CDR2: LNHDA and SQIVND (reference sequence). CDR3 in DNA: TGTGCCAGTAGTAGGGACAGGGTGGCCGGGGAGCTGTTTTTT. This translates into CASSRDRVAGELFF.

This clonotype was seen a handful of times. The chain couples TRBV28 to TRBJ2-3, with TRBD1 matching 7 bases. J gave up 0 bases and V 5 bases, and 2 bases lay outside the gene matches. This CDR3 is 14 amino acids long. CDR1 and CDR2 (germline): MDHEN, SYDVKM. The CDR3 bases are TGTGCCAGCAGTAAGGACAGGAGCACAGATACGCAGTATTTT. This gives the protein CASSKDRSTDTQYF.

This clonotype was observed a handful of times. The V call is TRBV15, the J call TRBJ1-2; tentative D call: TRBD1 (6 bases). Germline CDR1 LNHNV, CDR2 YYDKDF (reference sequence). V was clipped by 0 bases and J by 6 bases, with 14 bases between them. The CDR3 sequence is 15 residues long. CDR3 nucleotides: TGTGCCACCAGCAGAGACACTACAGGGAGCCATGGCTACACCTTC. As protein: CATSRDTTGSHGYTF.

This clonotype was seen many times. The rearrangement joins TRBV11-2 to TRBJ2-2, with TRBD2 matching 8 bases. The germline V gene has CDR1 SGHAT and CDR2 FQNNGV. CDR3 length: 15 residues. Trimming removed 3 bases from V and 7 bases from J; junction bases left unmatched: 7. DNA for the CDR3: TGTGCCAGCAGCTTTCTTAGCGGGACGGGCGGGGAGCTGTTTTTT. Amino acid sequence: CASSFLSGTGGELFF.

This chain uses TRBV6-1 with TRBJ2-2; 9 nucleotides line up with TRBD2. This CDR3 spans 16 amino acids. Germline V gene lookup returns CDR1 MNHNS and CDR2 SASEGT. V was clipped by 5 bases and J by 5 bases; unmatched bases: 9. CDR3 residues: CASSTFGLAGTGELFF. The DNA for the CDR3 is TGTGCCAGCAGTACCTTCGGTCTAGCGGGAACCGGGGAGCTGTTTTTT.

This clonotype was picked up a small number of times. The chain links TRBV10-2 to TRBJ2-7, with D perhaps TRBD1 (6 bases). V lost 9 bases and J 4 bases, leaving 19 bases between the germline ends. This CDR3 is 14 amino acids long. Per the germline V gene, CDR1 is WSHSY and CDR2 is SAAADI. As DNA, the CDR3 is TGCGCCAGTCGTAGGGACACGAACGTGTACGAGCAGTACTTC. Translated, it gives CASRRDTNVYEQYF.

This clonotype showed up many times. The chain is built from TRBV30 and TRBJ1-2; no clear D gene. V was cut by 4 bases and J by 3 bases, with 9 bases left in between. Germline CDR1 and CDR2: GTSNPN and SVGIG (reference sequence). This CDR3 comprises 12 residues. The CDR3 loop reads CAWTEAYYGYTF. The CDR3, as DNA: TGTGCCTGGACAGAGGCATACTATGGCTACACCTTC.

In DNA, the CDR3 is TGTGCCAGCAGCCTAGTGGGGCTAGCGGGCACAGATACGCAGTATTTT. Translation: CASSLVGLAGTDTQYF. J is TRBJ2-3 and V is TRBV11-2; TRBD2 aligns across 7 bases. Germline assignment: CDR1 SGHAT and CDR2 FQNNGV. This CDR3 region has 16 residues. V shed 5 bases, J shed 1 base, and the junction held 9 bases outside the gene matches.

A few counts support this clonotype. The rearrangement links TRBV7-9 to TRBJ1-1; TRBD1 matches 8 bases. V was pared by 4 bases and J by 6 bases, with 4 bases of the junction left unmatched. The germline gives CDR1 SEHNR, CDR2 FQNEAQ (reference sequence). This CDR3 has 13 amino acids. Written as DNA, the CDR3 is TGTGCCAGCAGCTCACCGGACAGGGCTGAAGCTTTCTTT. Amino acids: CASSSPDRAEAFF.

This clonotype was seen many times. The rearrangement uses TRBV12-3 or TRBV12-4 and TRBJ2-3; 10 bases are shared with TRBD2. This CDR3 has 16 residues. J was trimmed by 6 bases and V by 6 bases; bases with no gene match: 12. CDR3 sequence (DNA): TGTGCCAGCAGCCCCGGGGTAGCGGGAGGTGGGGATACGCAGTATTTT. Its translation: CASSPGVAGGGDTQYF.

This clonotype was picked up many times. The chain employs TRBV6-6 and TRBJ2-7; D call uncertain. Trimming cost V 2 bases and J 0 bases, with 11 bases left between them. This CDR3 has 15 residues. Germline V gives CDR1 MNHNY, CDR2 SVGAGI (reference sequence). As DNA, the CDR3 is TGTGCCAGCAGTTACGGGCGGCTGAGCTCCTACGAGCAGTACTTC. Its protein is CASSYGRLSSYEQYF.